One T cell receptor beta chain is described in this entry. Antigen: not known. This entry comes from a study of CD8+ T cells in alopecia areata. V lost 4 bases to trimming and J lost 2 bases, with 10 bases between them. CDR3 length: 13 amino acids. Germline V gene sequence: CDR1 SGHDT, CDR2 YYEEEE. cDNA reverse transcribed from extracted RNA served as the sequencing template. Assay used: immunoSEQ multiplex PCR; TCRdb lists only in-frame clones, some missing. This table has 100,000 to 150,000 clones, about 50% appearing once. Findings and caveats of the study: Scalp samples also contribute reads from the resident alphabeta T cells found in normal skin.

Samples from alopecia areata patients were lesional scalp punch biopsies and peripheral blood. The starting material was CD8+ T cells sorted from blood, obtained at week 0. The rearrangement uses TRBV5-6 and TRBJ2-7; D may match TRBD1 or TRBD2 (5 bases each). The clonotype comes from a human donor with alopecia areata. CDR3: CASSPGPTYEQYF. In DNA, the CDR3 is TGTGCCAGCAGCCCGGGACCCACCTACGAGCAGTACTTC.